These 11 T cell receptor beta chains came from one sample sequenced in a study of cytomegalovirus exposure and HLA in healthy donors. 60 Vbeta and 13 Jbeta primers were used in PCR. Assay: immunoSEQ multiplex PCR; the TCRdb copy retains only in-frame clones and omits some. The table lists about 150,000 clones, 80% of them singletons, with 9.5% to 15% in the top ten. The sample taken for sequencing was PBMCs. These receptors all come from a young man in good health and CMV-seropositive.

The chain has TRBV2 and TRBJ1-5; D not resolved. The germline V gene has CDR1 SNHLY and CDR2 FYNNEI. CDR3 length: 15 residues. The V end lost 5 bases, the J end lost 3 bases, and 14 bases lay between the germline ends. CDR3 region: CASSLGLPVNQPQHF. For the CDR3, the DNA is TGTGCCAGCAGTCTAGGACTCCCAGTCAATCAGCCCCAGCATTTT.

The chain employs TRBV27 and TRBJ2-6; D gene uncertain. Trimming removed 2 bases at V and 1 base at J, with 6 bases between. Germline CDR1 reads MNHEY; CDR2 reads SMNVEV (reference sequence). This CDR3 has 15 amino acids. This CDR3 reads CASSLDGSGANVLTF. The CDR3 coding sequence is TGTGCCAGCAGTTTAGACGGGTCTGGGGCCAACGTCCTGACTTTC.

The V call is TRBV4-1, the J call TRBJ2-1; TRBD2 agrees at 7 bases. CDR3 length: 15 amino acids. Unmatched junction bases numbered 11, after V lost 3 bases and J lost 9 bases. The germline gives CDR1 MGHRA, CDR2 YSYEKL. In DNA, the CDR3 is TGCGCCAGCAGCCAGGTCGGGGGGAAGTGGGGTGAGCAGTTCTTC. This encodes CASSQVGGKWGEQFF.

This clone showed up just a few times. V usage is TRBV19 and J usage is TRBJ1-5, with D tentatively TRBD1 (6 bases). The CDR3 consists of 14 residues. With 5 bases removed from V and 3 bases from J, the gap between germline ends came to 11 bases. Germline CDR1 LNHDA, CDR2 SQIVND (reference sequence). CDR3 sequence reads: CASSRGGFNQPQHF. CDR3 DNA sequence: TGTGCCAGTAGTCGCGGGGGCTTCAATCAGCCCCAGCATTTT.

The J gene is TRBJ2-5, the V gene TRBV28, with D perhaps matching TRBD1 (6 bases). Deletions cut 7 bases from V and 4 bases from J, with 19 bases between. CDR1 is MDHEN and CDR2 is SYDVKM in the germline V gene. The CDR3 consists of 15 residues. The DNA of the CDR3 is TGTGCCAGCACCGGACAGCCCACGGTGGGAGAGACCCAGTACTTC. This codes for CASTGQPTVGETQYF.

This clone was found a few times. The chain joins TRBV6-4 to TRBJ2-1; 10 nucleotides match TRBD2. Trimming removed 4 bases from V and 9 bases from J; junction bases left unmatched: 6. Germline assignment: CDR1 MRHNA and CDR2 SNTAGT. CDR3 length: 14 amino acids. The CDR3 is CASSGLAGEGEQFF. The CDR3 DNA reads as TGTGCCAGCAGTGGGCTAGCGGGAGAAGGTGAGCAGTTCTTC.

The chain links TRBV4-2 to TRBJ2-1; TRBD2 aligns across 7 bases. Germline V gene lookup returns CDR1 LGHNA and CDR2 YNFKEQ. The CDR3 has 15 amino acids. V shed 8 bases and J 9 bases; nucleotides not matched to a gene: 16. The CDR3 is CASGPGLLTGGEQFF. The CDR3 bases are TGTGCCAGCGGACCGGGACTATTAACCGGGGGTGAGCAGTTCTTC.

V and J are TRBV18 and TRBJ1-1, with TRBD1 matching over 8 bases. In germline, CDR1 is KGHSH, CDR2 LQKENI. Trimming at V came to 3 bases and at J to 5 bases, leaving 8 bases not matched to a gene. CDR3 length: 15 residues. The CDR3 nucleotides are TGTGCCAGCTCACCTTCCAGGGGGCTGAGAACTGAAGCTTTCTTT. Amino acids: CASSPSRGLRTEAFF. Variable domain in full (rest from reference TRBV18 and TRBJ1-1): NAGVMQNPRHLVRRRGQEARLRCSPMKGHSHVYWYRQLPEEGLKFMVYLQKENIIDESGMPKERFSAEFPKEGPSILRIQQVVRGDSAAYFCASSPSRGLRTEAFFGQGTRLTVV.

V usage is TRBV4-1 and J usage is TRBJ2-1, with 11 nucleotides matching TRBD2. Germline CDR1 reads MGHRA; CDR2 reads YSYEKL. V dropped 1 base and J dropped 7; count of bases not matched to a gene: 3. The CDR3 has 15 amino acids. The CDR3 region is CASSQGTSGWNEQFF. Here the CDR3 DNA reads TGCGCCAGCAGCCAAGGGACTAGCGGGTGGAATGAGCAGTTCTTC.

The CDR3 bases are TGTGCCAGCAATAACCCCGGGACAGGGGGTAATGAGCAGTTCTTC. Translating it yields CASNNPGTGGNEQFF. The chain uses TRBV27 and TRBJ2-1, with 11 bases that match TRBD1. CDR3 length equals 15 residues. Germline CDR1 and CDR2: MNHEY and SMNVEV (reference sequence). The V and J ends lost 7 bases and 7 bases, in that order; junction bases with no gene match: 9.

This rearrangement joins TRBV21-1 to TRBJ2-3; the table's D call of TRBD2 was not tested on the DNA. TRBV21-1 is a listed pseudogene. The length of the CDR3 is 16 residues. CDR3 sequence reads: CASSNPRLTSTDTQYF. DNA of the CDR3: TGTGCCAGCAGCAACCCCAGACTTACTAGCACAGATACGCAGTATTTT.